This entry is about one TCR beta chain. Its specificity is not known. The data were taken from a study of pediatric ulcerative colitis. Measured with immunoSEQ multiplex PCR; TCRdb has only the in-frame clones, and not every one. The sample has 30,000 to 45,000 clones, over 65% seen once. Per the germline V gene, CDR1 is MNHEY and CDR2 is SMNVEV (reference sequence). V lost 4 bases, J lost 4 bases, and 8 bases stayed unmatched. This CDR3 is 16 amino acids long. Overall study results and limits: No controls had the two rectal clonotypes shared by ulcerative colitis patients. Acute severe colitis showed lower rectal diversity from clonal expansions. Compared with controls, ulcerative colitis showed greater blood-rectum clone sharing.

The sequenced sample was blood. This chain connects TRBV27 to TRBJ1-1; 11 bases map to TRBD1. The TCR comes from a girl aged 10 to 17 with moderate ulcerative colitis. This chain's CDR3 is CASSSGQGARGTEAFF. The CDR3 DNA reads TGTGCCAGCAGTTCAGGACAGGGGGCGCGAGGCACTGAAGCTTTCTTT.